These 23 T cell receptor beta chains were sequenced from one sample in a study of blood T cell repertoires in COVID-19. Sequencing used immunoSEQ multiplex PCR; TCRdb keeps in-frame clones, though not all of them. The sample consists of about 200,000 clones, around 88% of them appearing once. The sequenced sample was PBMCs or T cells enriched from blood (not recorded which). These receptors originate from a man aged 40-49 years with acute COVID-19.

The J gene is TRBJ2-7, the V gene TRBV18; 11 bases agree with TRBD2. The J segment lost 3 bases and the V segment lost 6 bases, leaving 16 bases of the junction unmatched. The length of the CDR3 is 18 residues. The germline V gene encodes CDR1 KGHSH and CDR2 LQKENI. The chain's CDR3 is CASSQAASTSGSYYEQYF. The CDR3 DNA reads TGTGCCAGCTCCCAGGCAGCCTCAACTAGCGGGAGTTACTACGAGCAGTACTTC.

For this clone: Within the sample, other DNA sequences also encode this same CDR3. The chain is built from TRBV11-1 and TRBJ1-1; TRBD1 is a possible D gene (5 bases). The CDR3 covers 15 residues. CDR1 and CDR2 from the germline V gene are SGHAT and FQDESV (reference sequence). V lost 4 bases and J lost 5, with 17 bases in between. This chain's CDR3 is CASSSPGGGDTEAFF. In DNA form, the CDR3 reads TGTGCCAGCAGCTCGCCCGGAGGAGGGGATACTGAAGCTTTCTTT.

The J gene is TRBJ1-1, the V gene TRBV3-1 (or the pseudogene TRBV3-2); the match to TRBD1 covers 7 bases. V shed 1 base, J shed 9 bases, and the junction held 8 bases outside the gene matches. CDR1 is LGHDT and CDR2 is YNNKEL in the germline V gene (reference sequence). The CDR3 runs 14 residues. CDR3 amino acids: CASSQARQGLKAFF. The CDR3 bases are TGTGCCAGCAGCCAAGCCCGACAGGGTCTTAAAGCTTTCTTT.

The chain combines TRBV7-8 with TRBJ2-1, with 7 positions matching TRBD2. J gave up 9 bases and V 1 base, and 6 bases lay outside the gene matches. Germline lookup yields CDR1 SGHVS and CDR2 FQNEAQ. This CDR3 is built from 14 residues. The CDR3 reads CASSLGRESIEQFF. CDR3 nucleotide sequence: TGTGCCAGCAGCTTAGGGCGGGAGAGCATTGAGCAGTTCTTC.

The rearrangement links TRBV3-1 (or the pseudogene TRBV3-2) to TRBJ1-1; D not certain. V lost 0 bases, J lost 7 bases, and 12 bases lay in between. The CDR3 contains 14 residues. Germline V lookup: CDR1 LGHDT, CDR2 YNNKEL (reference sequence). For the CDR3, the DNA is TGTGCCAGCAGCCAAGAGGGTGCCGGGGTTGAAGCTTTCTTT. Amino acid sequence: CASSQEGAGVEAFF.

The chain is built from TRBV20-1 and TRBJ2-7; 8 nucleotides line up with TRBD2. This CDR3 is built from 14 residues. V trimming: 3 bases; J trimming: 3 bases; junction bases outside the gene matches: 7. Germline V CDR1 and CDR2: DFQATT, SNEGSKA (reference sequence). CDR3 nucleotides: TGCAGTGCTAGTTTAGGACTAGCTTACTACGAGCAGTACTTC. Translating gives CSASLGLAYYEQYF.

The chain links TRBV10-3 to TRBJ2-1, with D possibly matching TRBD2 (6 bases). The V gene's germline CDR1 is ENHRY and CDR2 SYGVKD. The CDR3 totals 15 residues. The V and J ends lost 3 bases and 3 bases respectively, with 12 bases between them. CDR3 loop: CAISDEAGNYNEQFF. The CDR3 coding sequence is TGTGCCATCAGTGATGAGGCGGGAAACTACAATGAGCAGTTCTTC.

This clone turned up a few times. The chain links TRBV30 to TRBJ2-2, with D perhaps TRBD2 (7 bases). The CDR3 length is 15 residues. CDR1 is GTSNPN, CDR2 SVGIG, per germline (reference sequence). V dropped 3 bases and J dropped 3 bases, with 14 bases sitting between them. The CDR3, as DNA: TGTGCCTGGAGGGGCGGGGGCTCACACACCGGGGAGCTGTTTTTT. Its translation: CAWRGGGSHTGELFF. The full variable domain, with the rest looked up from reference TRBV30 and TRBJ2-2, is SQTIHQWPATLVQPVGSPLSLECTVEGTSNPNLYWYRQAAGRGLQLLFYSVGIGQISSEVPQNLSASRPQDRQFILSSKKLLLSDSGFYLCAWRGGGSHTGELFFGEGSRLTVL.

The chain is built from TRBV5-1 and TRBJ2-7; 7 nucleotides align to TRBD1. CDR3 length: 16 amino acids. The germline V gene has CDR1 SGHRS and CDR2 YFSETQ. The V segment lost 4 bases and the J segment 3 bases; nucleotides outside the gene matches: 13. DNA of the CDR3: TGCGCCAGCAGCCTGAAAGGGACAGAAGGGGGCTACGAGCAGTACTTC. Protein sequence: CASSLKGTEGGYEQYF.

The rearrangement links TRBV18 to TRBJ1-4; D is unresolved. Germline V CDR1 and CDR2: KGHSH, LQKENI. The CDR3 length is 14 residues. V lost 1 base, J lost 8 bases, and 11 bases lay in between. CDR3 in DNA: TGTGCCAGCTCACCACGGGCAGAAGGAGAAAAACTGTTTTTT. Translation: CASSPRAEGEKLFF.

V usage is TRBV5-1 and J usage is TRBJ1-4; tentative D call: TRBD1 (5 bases). Trimming took off 5 bases at V and 8 bases at J, with 16 bases between the two ends. The length of the CDR3 is 14 residues. Germline CDR1 is SGHRS and CDR2 is YFSETQ. CDR3 bases: TGCGCCAGCAGATTCTACGGGGGGAGAGAAAAACTGTTTTTT. Translated, it gives CASRFYGGREKLFF.

The J gene is TRBJ1-2, the V gene TRBV14; no definite D call. CDR3 length equals 14 residues. From germline, CDR1 is SGHDN and CDR2 FVKESK. Deletions cut 3 bases from V and 0 bases from J, with 8 bases between. DNA of the CDR3: TGTGCCAGCAGCCAGACACCCGCTAACTATGGCTACACCTTC. Residues: CASSQTPANYGYTF. Drawing the rest from reference TRBV14 and TRBJ1-2, the complete variable domain is EAGVTQFPSHSVIEKGQTVTLRCDPISGHDNLYWYRRVMGKEIKFLLHFVKESKQDESGMPNNRFLAERTGGTYSTLKVQPAELEDSGVYFCASSQTPANYGYTFGSGTRLTVV.

The chain couples TRBV7-9 to TRBJ1-1, with 7 positions matching TRBD1. Germline CDR1 reads SEHNR; CDR2 reads FQNEAQ (reference sequence). The CDR3 runs 13 residues. V lost 1 base, J lost 7 bases, and 3 bases stayed unmatched. The DNA of the CDR3 is TGTGCCAGCAGCTTAGACAGGGGAGGTGAAGCTTTCTTT. This codes for CASSLDRGGEAFF.

The chain uses TRBV5-1 and TRBJ1-1; maybe TRBD1 (6 bases). This CDR3 region has 14 residues. The V end was cut by 4 bases, the J end by 1 base, with 11 bases between. Germline loops: CDR1 SGHRS, CDR2 YFSETQ. The CDR3 sequence is CASSGGQTNTEAFF. The CDR3 nucleotides read TGCGCCAGCAGCGGCGGACAGACGAACACTGAAGCTTTCTTT.

The chain is built from TRBV27 and TRBJ2-3; 8 bases line up with TRBD2. With 1 base clipped from V and 3 bases from J, the junction kept 6 bases outside the gene matches. CDR3 length: 16 amino acids. Germline CDR1 and CDR2: MNHEY and SMNVEV (reference sequence). The chain's CDR3 is CASSLLALAVTDTQYF. In DNA, the CDR3 is TGTGCCAGCAGTTTATTAGCACTAGCGGTAACAGATACGCAGTATTTT.

CDR3 residues: CASSAGTTIQKLFF. In nucleotides, the CDR3 is TGTGCCAGCAGTGCTGGGACAACCATACAAAAACTGTTTTTT. This rearrangement joins TRBV27 to TRBJ1-4; weak D call: TRBD1 (6 bases). Trimming pared 5 bases from V and 9 bases from J, leaving 16 bases between. Germline values: CDR1 MNHEY, CDR2 SMNVEV (reference sequence). This CDR3 has 14 amino acids.

This chain connects TRBV7-8 to TRBJ1-5, with 12 bases identical to TRBD1. The germline gives CDR1 SGHVS, CDR2 FQNEAQ. V gave up 6 bases and J gave up 6 bases; unmatched junction bases: 3. The CDR3 runs 14 residues. In DNA, the CDR3 is TGTGCCAGCAGGGGACAGGGGGCAGCTCAGCCCCAGCATTTT. Its translation: CASRGQGAAQPQHF. Full variable domain (rest looked up from reference TRBV7-8 and TRBJ1-5): GAGVSQSPRYKVAKRGQDVALRCDPISGHVSLFWYQQALGQGPEFLTYFQNEAQLDKSGLPSDRFFAERPEGSVSTLKIQRTQQEDSAVYLCASRGQGAAQPQHFGDGTRLSIL.

This clone was seen just once. The chain couples TRBV5-1 to TRBJ1-4, with D perhaps matching TRBD1 (5 bases). Germline V gene lookup returns CDR1 SGHRS and CDR2 YFSETQ. The CDR3 length is 14 residues. V was cut by 1 base and J by 4 bases, with 8 bases left in between. The CDR3: CASSLLGVNEKLFF. CDR3 in DNA: TGCGCCAGCAGCTTGTTAGGGGTTAATGAAAAACTGTTTTTT.

V gene TRBV5-6 combines with J gene TRBJ1-5; D ambiguous. The CDR3 has 16 amino acids. The V gene lost 4 bases and the J gene lost 2 bases, with 16 bases spanning the gap. CDR1 and CDR2 (germline): SGHDT, YYEEEE. CDR3 bases: TGTGCCAGCAGCCTTCGGGTCTCCGGCCGCAATCAGCCCCAGCATTTT. Translated: CASSLRVSGRNQPQHF. Full variable domain (outside the CDR3, taken from reference TRBV5-6 and TRBJ1-5): DAGVTQSPTHLIKTRGQQVTLRCSPKSGHDTVSWYQQALGQGPQFIFQYYEEEERQRGNFPDRFSGHQFPNYSSELNVNALLLGDSALYLCASSLRVSGRNQPQHFGDGTRLSIL.

The rearrangement uses TRBV27 and TRBJ2-1; the D gene is possibly TRBD1 (6 bases). This CDR3 is built from 14 residues. Germline CDR1 is MNHEY and CDR2 is SMNVEV (reference sequence). Deletions cut 3 bases from V and 3 bases from J, with 9 bases between. The CDR3 sequence: CASSFRGFYNEQFF. The CDR3 nucleotides read TGTGCCAGCAGTTTCAGGGGTTTCTACAATGAGCAGTTCTTC.

The chain uses TRBV7-9 and TRBJ2-4, with D tentatively TRBD1 (5 bases). The CDR3 is made up of 13 amino acids. The germline V gene has CDR1 SEHNR and CDR2 FQNEAQ (reference sequence). V lost 6 bases, J lost 4 bases, and 10 bases lay in between. The CDR3 protein is CASSLDTKNIQYF. CDR3 sequence (DNA): TGTGCCAGCAGTTTGGACACTAAAAACATTCAGTACTTC.

The chain has TRBV7-3 and TRBJ1-2; TRBD1 matches at 9 bases. The CDR3 extends over 14 amino acids. V gave up 5 bases and J gave up 7 bases; unmatched junction bases: 8. Germline loops: CDR1 SGHTA, CDR2 FQGTGA. CDR3 protein: CASSRAGTGFGYTF. The CDR3 nucleotides read TGTGCCAGCAGCCGCGCCGGGACAGGGTTTGGCTACACCTTC.

The V gene is TRBV4-2, the J gene TRBJ2-1; D is undetermined. V shed 3 bases and J shed 9 bases, with 9 bases lying between them. The CDR3 totals 12 residues. CDR1 is LGHNA, CDR2 YNFKEQ, per germline. The CDR3 DNA sequence: TGTGCCAGCAGCCACACGAGAGGTGAGCAGTTCTTC. Its protein product is CASSHTRGEQFF.